A single sample is the source of the 12 T cell receptor beta chains below, sequenced in a study of control samples from healthy donors and cancer patients. The protocol was immunoSEQ multiplex PCR, while the TCRdb copy is restricted to in-frame clones and leaves out a portion. The profile shows some 120,000 clones, roughly 87% of them singletons. Input material: blood. The origin of the receptors is a middle-aged man in good health.

The table lists this clone with a few counts. The J gene is TRBJ2-7, the V gene TRBV6-6; D is undetermined. The CDR3 length is 12 residues. Germline lookup yields CDR1 MNHNY and CDR2 SVGAGI (reference sequence). The V gene lost 6 bases and the J gene lost 6 bases, with 12 bases spanning the gap. CDR3 DNA: TGTGCCAGCAGCCTATTGGTACGCGAGCAGTACTTC. This codes for CASSLLVREQYF.

V usage is TRBV5-1 and J usage is TRBJ2-5; 11 bases are shared with TRBD2. The V gene's germline CDR1 is SGHRS and CDR2 YFSETQ. This CDR3 has 19 residues. With 4 bases clipped from V and 2 bases from J, the junction kept 16 bases outside the gene matches. Here the CDR3 reads CASSPHSSTSGAFQETQYF. CDR3 bases: TGCGCCAGCAGCCCACATTCGTCGACTAGCGGGGCCTTTCAAGAGACCCAGTACTTC.

Only a few counts were recorded for this clone. The J gene is TRBJ2-5, the V gene TRBV5-1; D is ambiguous. The germline V and J ends were trimmed by 5 bases and 5 bases, with 10 bases remaining between them. Germline CDR1 and CDR2: SGHRS and YFSETQ. The CDR3 is 12 residues long. The CDR3 DNA follows: TGCGCCAGCAGGGGGAATCAGGAGACCCAGTACTTC. It encodes CASRGNQETQYF. The variable domain in full, with the rest retrieved from reference TRBV5-1 and TRBJ2-5, is KAGVTQTPRYLIKTRGQQVTLSCSPISGHRSVSWYQQTPGQGLQFLFEYFSETQRNKGNFPGRFSGRQFSNSRSEMNVSTLELGDSALYLCASRGNQETQYFGPGTRLLVL.

The V gene is TRBV7-9, the J gene TRBJ1-1; no definite D call. Germline V lookup: CDR1 SEHNR, CDR2 FQNEAQ (reference sequence). Trimming shortened V by 4 bases and J by 1 base, and 7 bases separated the two germline ends. The CDR3 sequence is 13 residues long. The chain's CDR3 is CASSSNRNTEAFF. The CDR3 nucleotides read TGTGCCAGCAGCTCAAACAGGAACACTGAAGCTTTCTTT.

V and J are TRBV25-1 and TRBJ2-3; TRBD1 is a possible D gene (6 bases). V lost 5 bases to trimming and J lost 2 bases, with 17 bases between them. The CDR3 has 16 residues. Germline CDR1 MGHDK, CDR2 SYGVNS. The CDR3 DNA sequence: TGTGCCAGCAGTCCGACCGGGACACCTTACACAGATACGCAGTATTTT. Residues: CASSPTGTPYTDTQYF.

The CDR3 is CASMLWGSDGYTF. In DNA, the CDR3 is TGTGCCAGCATGCTGTGGGGGAGTGATGGCTACACCTTC. J is TRBJ1-2 and V is TRBV12-3 or TRBV12-4; D is perhaps TRBD1 (5 bases). The germline V and J ends were trimmed by 7 bases and 6 bases, with 15 bases remaining between them. The CDR3 covers 13 residues.

The gene calls are TRBV27 and TRBJ2-7; TRBD1 agrees at 11 bases. Germline values: CDR1 MNHEY, CDR2 SMNVEV (reference sequence). CDR3 length equals 14 residues. V lost 3 bases to trimming and J lost 6 bases; unmatched junction nucleotides: 4. As DNA, the CDR3 is TGTGCCAGCAGTTTGTACGGGACAGGGGGCGAGCAGTACTTC. Amino acid sequence: CASSLYGTGGEQYF.

In its sample, this clone was seen a few times. J is TRBJ2-7 and V is TRBV25-1; 8 bases line up with TRBD1. V was pared by 2 bases and J by 0 bases, with 3 bases of the junction left unmatched. The CDR3 spans 15 residues. CDR1 MGHDK and CDR2 SYGVNS come from the germline V gene. This CDR3 is CASSERQGSSYEQYF. The DNA for the CDR3 is TGTGCCAGCAGTGAAAGACAGGGGAGCTCCTACGAGCAGTACTTC.

The chain recombines TRBV24-1 with TRBJ2-3; D gene ambiguous. The CDR3 runs to 16 residues. CDR1 and CDR2 (germline): KGHDR, SFDVKD. The V end lost 7 bases, the J end lost 3 bases, and 19 bases lay between the germline ends. CDR3 bases: TGTGCCACCAGCACTTCCGGACGACTCTGGACAGATACGCAGTATTTT. Its protein is CATSTSGRLWTDTQYF.

The chain uses TRBV30 and TRBJ1-2, with TRBD1 identical over 9 bases. Germline loops: CDR1 GTSNPN, CDR2 SVGIG (reference sequence). Germline trimming cut 0 bases from V and 8 bases from J; bases unmatched to any gene: 7. This CDR3 spans 14 amino acids. The CDR3: CAWSVKGQGRGYTF. Written as DNA, the CDR3 is TGTGCCTGGAGTGTAAAGGGACAGGGAAGAGGCTACACCTTC.

The genes are TRBV7-6 and TRBJ2-2, with D tentatively TRBD1 or TRBD2 (6 bases each). Germline-derived CDR1 and CDR2 are SGHVS and FNYEAQ. The CDR3 covers 13 residues. Trimming took 5 bases from V and 6 from J, leaving 10 bases between them. CDR3 DNA sequence: TGTGCCAGCAGCCTGGAGGGGGCCGGGGAGCTGTTTTTT. This codes for CASSLEGAGELFF.

The chain has TRBV19 and TRBJ1-6; 8 nucleotides line up with TRBD1. The germline gives CDR1 LNHDA, CDR2 SQIVND (reference sequence). CDR3 length: 15 residues. The V and J ends lost 4 bases and 7 bases, in that order; junction bases with no gene match: 6. CDR3 coding DNA: TGTGCCAGTAGTACCGAAGGACAGGGAAATTCACCCCTCCACTTT. It specifies CASSTEGQGNSPLHF.